One T cell receptor beta chain is described in this entry. Its specific antigen is unknown. Base qualities are not at hand, and no much larger clone is one base apart. Counted from cysteine to phenylalanine, this CDR3 has 15 amino acids. Just the 45-base CDR3 DNA is kept, in frame starting at base 1. Trimming accounts for 6 bases at V and 4 bases at J, while the number of junction bases matched to no gene is 10. CDR1 and CDR2 (LNHDA, SQIVND) derive from the germline V gene (reference sequence). These data come from a study of blood T cell repertoires in COVID-19 (dated by TCRdb to the early 2020s). Broadly, across the study: The collaborator samples originated in the United States, Italy and Spain and spanned the acute and convalescent phases of COVID-19. The prospective study material was composed of cDNA or gDNA derived from T cells, B-cell-depleted T cells, or PBMCs. Deeply sampled blood TCRbeta repertoires from subjects exposed to, actively infected with, or recovered from COVID-19 were included in the dataset. A freely available public database, intended as a resource for researchers studying the immune response to SARS-CoV-2, is where the repertoires were released. The samples were drawn from the first 160 participants of the ongoing ImmuneRACE study and from about 1,200 subjects provided by 6 global collaborators. Nearly every sample came with metadata listing a de-identified subject ID, COVID-19 status, age in years and sex. Where HLA class I and class II types were available, the types were taken from metadata supplied by the sample provider, not from assay-based typing.

In the prospective study, participants were 18 to 89 years old, resided in about two dozen geographic areas of the United States, and were enrolled through a virtual design. In the prospective study, participants were assigned to cohorts based on the clinical history participants reported in a screening survey and a study questionnaire. ImmuneRACE Cohort 3 recovered participants were defined by two consecutive negative NP/OP PCR tests, healthcare professional clearance, or symptom resolution. In the prospective study, whole blood, serum and a nasopharyngeal or oropharyngeal swab were collected from each participant by mobile phlebotomists. Additional blood draws and questionnaires over an approximately two-month period could optionally be provided by prospective study participants. Blood samples from the prospective study were shipped frozen or at room temperature prior to DNA extraction. Study-level results and caveats: The quantity of clinical and demographic metadata differed by source and by participant and was supplied without curation.

TCRbeta CDR3 regions were amplified from genomic DNA by means of the immunoSEQ Assay, a bias-controlled multiplex PCR. Processing in the source paper ran as follows. Within the assay, amplification of reference gene primers was used to estimate how many nucleated cells each sample contained. Sequence reads were collapsed and filtered to measure the absolute abundance of every unique TCRbeta CDR3 rearrangement. For each sample, productive Simpson clonality was calculated as the square root of Simpson's diversity index across productive rearrangements. TCRdb limited this immuneACCESS table to in-frame rearrangements with V and J called. A share of clones is missing; checked studies link under half to unresolved V genes, and the rest is unexplained. That table supplies the V and J calls and clone size; D and trimming were determined from the DNA. The sample table holds some 300,000 clones, of which about 90% were seen once. The ten largest clones represent roughly 1% of the sample.

The V and J segments used are TRBV19 and TRBJ2-7, with TRBD1 matching 9 junction bases. This TCR was sampled from a woman aged 25 to 39 who had recovered from COVID-19. The sequencing sample was made of PBMCs or T cells enriched from blood (not recorded which). The CDR3 loop reads CASRSRDRAIYEQYF. The DNA is as follows: TGTGCCAGTAGAAGCCGGGACAGGGCGATATACGAGCAGTACTTC.